This entry concerns a single T cell receptor (beta chain). The CDR3 totals 15 residues. The germline V gene encodes CDR1 SGHAT and CDR2 FQNNGV. Trimming at V came to 5 bases and at J to 3 bases, leaving 5 bases not matched to a gene. This entry belongs to a study of blood T cell repertoires in COVID-19. Background on the study: COVID-19 samples, acute and convalescent, were from the United States, Italy and Spain. PBMCs, B-cell-depleted T cells, or T cells were the source of the cDNA or gDNA that made up the material.

Here immunoSEQ multiplex PCR was the method, and the copy in TCRdb shows in-frame clones only, minus some. There are about 78,000 clones in the sample; roughly 86% occur only once, and around 5.3% lies in the top ten. The TCR sequence derives from a man aged 45 to 65 with active or convalescent COVID-19. The source material was peripheral blood. The V gene is TRBV11-2, the J gene TRBJ2-7; TRBD2 matches at 12 bases. CDR3 in DNA: TGTGCCAGCAGCCCACTGGGACTAGCGGGCTACGAGCAGTACTTC. Its protein product is CASSPLGLAGYEQYF.